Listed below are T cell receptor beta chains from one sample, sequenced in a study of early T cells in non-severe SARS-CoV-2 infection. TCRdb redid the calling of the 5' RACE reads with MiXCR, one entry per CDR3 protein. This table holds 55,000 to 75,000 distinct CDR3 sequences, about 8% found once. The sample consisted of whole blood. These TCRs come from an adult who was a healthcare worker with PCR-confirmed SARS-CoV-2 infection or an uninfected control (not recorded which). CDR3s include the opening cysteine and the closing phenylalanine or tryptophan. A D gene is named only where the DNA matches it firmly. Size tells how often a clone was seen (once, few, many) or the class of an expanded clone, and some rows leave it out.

CDR3aa: CASSQATSGYWEQYF; CDR3nt: TGTGCCAGCAGCCAGGCGACTAGCGGGTATTGGGAGCAGTACTTC; j_gene: TRBJ2-7; d_gene: TRBD2; abundance: NA; v_gene: TRBV3-1
CDR3aa: CASSPRTGYNEKLFF; CDR3nt: TGTGCCAGCAGCCCTAGGACAGGGTATAATGAAAAACTGTTTTTT; j_gene: TRBJ1-4; d_gene: TRBD1; abundance: NA; v_gene: TRBV12-3/TRBV12-4
CDR3aa: CASSLGDRDEQYF; CDR3nt: TGCGCCAGCAGCTTGGGGGACAGGGACGAGCAGTACTTC; j_gene: TRBJ2-7; d_gene: TRBD1; abundance: few; v_gene: TRBV5-1
CDR3aa: CASSWYGTETYEQYF; CDR3nt: TGTGCCAGCAGTTGGTACGGGACAGAGACCTACGAGCAGTACTTC; j_gene: TRBJ2-7; d_gene: TRBD1; abundance: many; v_gene: TRBV12-3/TRBV12-4
CDR3aa: CASSSQADVLAGHSTDTQYF; CDR3nt: TGTGCCAGCAGCTCCCAGGCAGACGTCCTAGCGGGACATAGCACAGATACGCAGTATTTT; j_gene: TRBJ2-3; d_gene: TRBD2; abundance: many; v_gene: TRBV7-9
CDR3aa: CASSLANEQFF; CDR3nt: TGCGCCAGCAGCTTGGCGAATGAGCAGTTCTTC; j_gene: TRBJ2-1; d_gene: NA; abundance: many; v_gene: TRBV5-1
CDR3aa: CSAGSTGVYGYTF; CDR3nt: TGCAGTGCTGGCTCGACAGGGGTCTATGGCTACACCTTC; j_gene: TRBJ1-2; d_gene: TRBD1; abundance: few; v_gene: TRBV20-1
CDR3aa: CATSRTVAGVNTQYF; CDR3nt: TGTGCCACCAGCAGGACAGTAGCGGGAGTGAATACGCAGTATTTT; j_gene: TRBJ2-3; d_gene: TRBD2; abundance: many; v_gene: TRBV15
CDR3aa: CASSMGAGPITGELFF; CDR3nt: TGTGCCAGTAGTATGGGAGCGGGCCCAATCACCGGGGAGCTGTTTTTT; j_gene: TRBJ2-2; d_gene: NA; abundance: few; v_gene: TRBV19
CDR3aa: CASSLRGPKDTQYF; CDR3nt: TGTGCCAGCAGTCTAAGGGGGCCGAAAGATACGCAGTATTTT; j_gene: TRBJ2-3; d_gene: TRBD1; abundance: NA; v_gene: TRBV14
CDR3aa: CSVDSGRGLDEQYF; CDR3nt: TGCAGCGTTGATTCCGGCAGGGGGCTTGACGAGCAGTACTTC; j_gene: TRBJ2-7; d_gene: TRBD1; abundance: NA; v_gene: TRBV29-1
CDR3aa: CASSRFMGEEDEQFF; CDR3nt: TGTGCCAGCTCTCGTTTTATGGGGGAGGAGGATGAGCAGTTCTTC; j_gene: TRBJ2-1; d_gene: NA; abundance: many; v_gene: TRBV18
CDR3aa: CASSLAVGSRNQPQHF; CDR3nt: TGTGCCAGCAGCTTAGCCGTCGGCAGTCGCAATCAGCCCCAGCATTTT; j_gene: TRBJ1-5; d_gene: NA; abundance: many; v_gene: TRBV7-2
CDR3aa: CAWTLGTMNTEAFF; CDR3nt: TGTGCCTGGACCCTGGGAACAATGAACACTGAAGCTTTCTTT; j_gene: TRBJ1-1; d_gene: NA; abundance: many; v_gene: TRBV30
CDR3aa: CATSDDRGSAYNEQFF; CDR3nt: TGTGCCACCAGTGATGACAGGGGATCTGCCTACAATGAGCAGTTCTTC; j_gene: TRBJ2-1; d_gene: TRBD1; abundance: many; v_gene: TRBV24-1
CDR3aa: CASSLGVTGYRYSTEAFF; CDR3nt: TGCGCCAGCAGCTTGGGGGTCACAGGGTATCGATATAGCACTGAAGCTTTCTTT; j_gene: TRBJ1-1; d_gene: NA; abundance: many; v_gene: TRBV5-1
CDR3aa: CASSLRDRGLETQYF; CDR3nt: TGTGCCAGCAGTTTAAGGGACAGGGGGCTAGAGACCCAGTACTTC; j_gene: TRBJ2-5; d_gene: TRBD1; abundance: few; v_gene: TRBV12-3/TRBV12-4
CDR3aa: CASSAIRPGQLSGANVLTF; CDR3nt: TGTGCCAGCAGCGCGATCCGTCCCGGGCAACTCTCTGGGGCCAACGTCCTGACTTTC; j_gene: TRBJ2-6; d_gene: NA; abundance: few; v_gene: TRBV9
CDR3aa: CASSYGLRRFNTGELFF; CDR3nt: TGTGCCAGCAGTTACGGCCTACGGCGGTTTAACACCGGGGAGCTGTTTTTT; j_gene: TRBJ2-2; d_gene: NA; abundance: many; v_gene: TRBV6-5
CDR3aa: CASSQGRQGNEQFF; CDR3nt: TGTGCCAGCAGCCAAGGACGACAGGGGAATGAGCAGTTCTTC; j_gene: TRBJ2-1; d_gene: TRBD1; abundance: NA; v_gene: TRBV3-1
CDR3aa: CASSLEAGGQFF; CDR3nt: TGTGCCAGCAGCTTAGAGGCGGGGGGGCAGTTCTTC; j_gene: TRBJ2-1; d_gene: TRBD2; abundance: many; v_gene: TRBV7-2
CDR3aa: CATSRGQAAEAFF; CDR3nt: TGTGCCACCAGCAGAGGACAGGCCGCTGAAGCTTTCTTT; j_gene: TRBJ1-1; d_gene: NA; abundance: many; v_gene: TRBV15
CDR3aa: CSATPGAGGVNEQFF; CDR3nt: TGCAGTGCGACCCCGGGCGCGGGAGGGGTCAATGAGCAGTTCTTC; j_gene: TRBJ2-1; d_gene: TRBD2; abundance: NA; v_gene: TRBV20-1
CDR3aa: CASILRYDNEQFF; CDR3nt: TGTGCCAGCATCCTAAGGTACGACAATGAGCAGTTCTTC; j_gene: TRBJ2-1; d_gene: NA; abundance: few; v_gene: TRBV6-5
CDR3aa: CASTFRGDNEKLFF; CDR3nt: TGTGCCAGCACCTTCCGAGGGGATAATGAAAAACTGTTTTTT; j_gene: TRBJ1-4; d_gene: NA; abundance: few; v_gene: TRBV7-9
CDR3aa: CSAGHYGYTF; CDR3nt: TGCAGTGCTGGACACTATGGCTACACCTTC; j_gene: TRBJ1-2; d_gene: NA; abundance: many; v_gene: TRBV20-1
CDR3aa: CASSLEAGGPYEQYF; CDR3nt: TGTGCCAGCAGCTTAGAAGCAGGGGGCCCCTACGAGCAGTACTTC; j_gene: TRBJ2-7; d_gene: TRBD1; abundance: NA; v_gene: TRBV11-2
CDR3aa: CASSQGDPRTDTQYF; CDR3nt: TGCGCCAGCAGCCAAGGGGACCCACGCACAGATACGCAGTATTTT; j_gene: TRBJ2-3; d_gene: NA; abundance: few; v_gene: TRBV5-1
CDR3aa: CASSQLGGNTEAFF; CDR3nt: TGCGCCAGCAGCCAATTAGGGGGGAACACTGAAGCTTTCTTT; j_gene: TRBJ1-1; d_gene: NA; abundance: few; v_gene: TRBV4-1
CDR3aa: CSGAGEVDTQYF; CDR3nt: TGCAGTGGGGCGGGAGAAGTAGATACGCAGTATTTT; j_gene: TRBJ2-3; d_gene: TRBD2; abundance: many; v_gene: TRBV20-1
CDR3aa: CASSLTGRRTYGYTF; CDR3nt: TGTGCCAGCAGTTTAACAGGGAGGAGAACCTATGGCTACACCTTC; j_gene: TRBJ1-2; d_gene: NA; abundance: many; v_gene: TRBV28
CDR3aa: CSATRLAGTYEQYF; CDR3nt: TGCAGTGCTACTCGACTAGCGGGGACCTACGAGCAGTACTTC; j_gene: TRBJ2-7; d_gene: TRBD2; abundance: few; v_gene: TRBV20-1
CDR3aa: CSVEGSWTEAFF; CDR3nt: TGCAGCGTTGAAGGGAGTTGGACTGAAGCTTTCTTT; j_gene: TRBJ1-1; d_gene: NA; abundance: many; v_gene: TRBV29-1
CDR3aa: CASSSATEVTDTQYF; CDR3nt: TGTGCCAGCAGCTCCGCTACGGAAGTCACAGATACGCAGTATTTT; j_gene: TRBJ2-3; d_gene: NA; abundance: NA; v_gene: TRBV11-2
CDR3aa: CASSSDRAYNGYTF; CDR3nt: TGCGCCAGCAGCTCGGACAGGGCGTATAATGGCTACACCTTC; j_gene: TRBJ1-2; d_gene: TRBD1; abundance: few; v_gene: TRBV5-1
CDR3aa: CSAKRTEVIQETQYF; CDR3nt: TGCAGTGCCAAAAGGACAGAAGTGATTCAAGAGACCCAGTACTTC; j_gene: TRBJ2-5; d_gene: NA; abundance: NA; v_gene: TRBV20-1
CDR3aa: CASSRGTGVWELFF; CDR3nt: TGTGCCAGTAGTAGGGGGACAGGTGTGTGGGAGCTGTTTTTT; j_gene: TRBJ2-2; d_gene: TRBD1; abundance: few; v_gene: TRBV19
CDR3aa: CASSFLRDTQYF; CDR3nt: TGTGCCAGCAGTTTCCTAAGAGATACGCAGTATTTT; j_gene: TRBJ2-3; d_gene: NA; abundance: few; v_gene: TRBV27
CDR3aa: CASSLYQETQYF; CDR3nt: TGTGCCAGCTCCTTGTACCAAGAGACCCAGTACTTC; j_gene: TRBJ2-5; d_gene: NA; abundance: few; v_gene: TRBV18
CDR3aa: CSARTSGGENTEAFF; CDR3nt: TGCAGTGCTAGAACCTCAGGGGGGGAGAACACTGAAGCTTTCTTT; j_gene: TRBJ1-1; d_gene: TRBD1; abundance: NA; v_gene: TRBV20-1
CDR3aa: CASSPGTARSPLHF; CDR3nt: TGTGCCAGCAGCCCCGGGACAGCGAGGTCACCCCTCCACTTT; j_gene: TRBJ1-6; d_gene: TRBD1; abundance: few; v_gene: TRBV3-1
CDR3aa: CASSEGGNEQFF; CDR3nt: TGCGCCAGCAGCGAGGGGGGTAATGAGCAGTTCTTC; j_gene: TRBJ2-1; d_gene: NA; abundance: few; v_gene: TRBV5-1
CDR3aa: CASSSFDRGPVQFF; CDR3nt: TGTGCCAGCAGCTCATTTGACAGGGGGCCAGTCCAGTTCTTC; j_gene: TRBJ2-1; d_gene: TRBD1; abundance: many; v_gene: TRBV11-2
CDR3aa: CASSKGSGTGPTEAFF; CDR3nt: TGTGCCAGCAGCAAAGGTTCCGGGACAGGGCCGACTGAAGCTTTCTTT; j_gene: TRBJ1-1; d_gene: NA; abundance: NA; v_gene: TRBV21-1
CDR3aa: CASSPRQEGAYTF; CDR3nt: TGTGCCAGCAGCCCCCGACAGGAAGGCGCCTACACCTTC; j_gene: TRBJ1-2; d_gene: NA; abundance: NA; v_gene: TRBV7-9
CDR3aa: CSARETVPGSTQYF; CDR3nt: TGCAGTGCTAGAGAGACGGTCCCGGGCAGTACGCAGTATTTT; j_gene: TRBJ2-3; d_gene: NA; abundance: many; v_gene: TRBV20-1
CDR3aa: CASSRGAEGTDTQYF; CDR3nt: TGTGCCAGCAGTCGGGGGGCGGAGGGCACAGATACGCAGTATTTT; j_gene: TRBJ2-3; d_gene: NA; abundance: few; v_gene: TRBV28
CDR3aa: CASSYNRNIYEQYF; CDR3nt: TGTGCCAGCAGTTATAACAGGAATATCTACGAGCAGTACTTC; j_gene: TRBJ2-7; d_gene: NA; abundance: NA; v_gene: TRBV6-5
CDR3aa: CASSLGPTSSTEAFF; CDR3nt: TGTGCCAGCAGCTTAGGGCCCACTTCGAGCACTGAAGCTTTCTTT; j_gene: TRBJ1-1; d_gene: NA; abundance: many; v_gene: TRBV7-8
CDR3aa: CATSRDRGTAKNIQYF; CDR3nt: TGTGCCACCAGCAGAGATCGGGGGACTGCTAAAAACATTCAGTACTTC; j_gene: TRBJ2-4; d_gene: NA; abundance: NA; v_gene: TRBV15
CDR3aa: CASSPGQGAPGYTF; CDR3nt: TGCGCCAGCAGCCCCGGACAGGGGGCGCCTGGCTACACCTTC; j_gene: TRBJ1-2; d_gene: TRBD1; abundance: many; v_gene: TRBV5-1
CDR3aa: CTALALETQYF; CDR3nt: TGCACCGCACTAGCGCTGGAGACCCAGTACTTC; j_gene: TRBJ2-5; d_gene: TRBD2; abundance: many; v_gene: TRBV29-1
CDR3aa: CASSRDTNTEAFF; CDR3nt: TGTGCCAGCTCCCGGGACACGAACACTGAAGCTTTCTTT; j_gene: TRBJ1-1; d_gene: NA; abundance: many; v_gene: TRBV7-3
CDR3aa: CASSPRAGELFF; CDR3nt: TGTGCCAGCTCACCGAGGGCCGGGGAGCTGTTTTTT; j_gene: TRBJ2-2; d_gene: NA; abundance: many; v_gene: TRBV18
CDR3aa: CASSLGEDSPLHF; CDR3nt: TGTGCCAGCAGTTTGGGTGAGGATTCACCCCTCCACTTT; j_gene: TRBJ1-6; d_gene: NA; abundance: many; v_gene: TRBV28
CDR3aa: CASSWAAGAGEETQYF; CDR3nt: TGTGCCAGCAGTTGGGCCGCCGGGGCAGGGGAAGAGACCCAGTACTTC; j_gene: TRBJ2-5; d_gene: NA; abundance: many; v_gene: TRBV28
CDR3aa: CASSPAFSGANVLTF; CDR3nt: TGTGCCAGCAGCCCAGCCTTCTCTGGGGCCAACGTCCTGACTTTC; j_gene: TRBJ2-6; d_gene: NA; abundance: few; v_gene: TRBV9
CDR3aa: CASSLGLRAGGDNEQFF; CDR3nt: TGTGCCAGCAGCTTAGGCCTTCGAGCGGGAGGTGACAATGAGCAGTTCTTC; j_gene: TRBJ2-1; d_gene: TRBD2; abundance: many; v_gene: TRBV7-2
CDR3aa: CASTRTGGMNTEAFF; CDR3nt: TGTGCCAGTACTAGGACAGGGGGAATGAACACTGAAGCTTTCTTT; j_gene: TRBJ1-1; d_gene: TRBD1; abundance: many; v_gene: TRBV27